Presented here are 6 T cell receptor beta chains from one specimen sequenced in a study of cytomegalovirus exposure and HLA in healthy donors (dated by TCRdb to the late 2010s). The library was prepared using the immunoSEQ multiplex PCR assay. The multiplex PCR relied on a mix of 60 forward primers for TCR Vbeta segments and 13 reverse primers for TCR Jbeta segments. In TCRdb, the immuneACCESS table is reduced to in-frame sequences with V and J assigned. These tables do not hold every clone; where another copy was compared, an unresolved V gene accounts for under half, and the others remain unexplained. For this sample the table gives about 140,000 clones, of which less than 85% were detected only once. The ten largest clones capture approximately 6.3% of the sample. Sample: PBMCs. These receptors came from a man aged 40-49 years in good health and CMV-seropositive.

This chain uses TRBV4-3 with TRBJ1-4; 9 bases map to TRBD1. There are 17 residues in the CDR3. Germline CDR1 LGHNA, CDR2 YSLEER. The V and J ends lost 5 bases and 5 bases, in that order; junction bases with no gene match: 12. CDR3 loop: CASSLDRGRGFNEKLFF. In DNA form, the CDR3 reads TGCGCCAGCAGCTTGGACAGGGGAAGGGGTTTCAATGAAAAACTGTTTTTT.

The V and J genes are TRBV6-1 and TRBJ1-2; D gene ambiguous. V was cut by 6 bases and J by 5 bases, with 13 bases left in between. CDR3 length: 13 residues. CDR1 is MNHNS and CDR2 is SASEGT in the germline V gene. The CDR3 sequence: CASSILGEYGYTF. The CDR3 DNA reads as TGTGCCAGCAGCATCCTCGGGGAGTATGGCTACACCTTC.

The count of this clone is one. DNA for the CDR3: TGTGCCAGCAGCCAATATTGGGGCTCATCTTTAGACTACGAGCAGTACTTC. Its translation is CASSQYWGSSLDYEQYF. The chain links TRBV14 to TRBJ2-7; D might be TRBD1 (5 bases). V was shortened by 2 bases and J by 3 bases, with 20 bases between the two germline ends. The germline CDR1 and CDR2 sequences are SGHDN and FVKESK. The CDR3 covers 17 residues.

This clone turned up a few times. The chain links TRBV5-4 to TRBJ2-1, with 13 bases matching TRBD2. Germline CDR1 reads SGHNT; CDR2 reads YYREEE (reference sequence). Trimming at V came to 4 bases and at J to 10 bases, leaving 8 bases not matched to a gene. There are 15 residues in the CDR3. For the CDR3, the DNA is TGTGCCAGCAGCCGAAGACTAGCGGGAGGTGGAGAGCAGTTCTTC. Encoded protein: CASSRRLAGGGEQFF.

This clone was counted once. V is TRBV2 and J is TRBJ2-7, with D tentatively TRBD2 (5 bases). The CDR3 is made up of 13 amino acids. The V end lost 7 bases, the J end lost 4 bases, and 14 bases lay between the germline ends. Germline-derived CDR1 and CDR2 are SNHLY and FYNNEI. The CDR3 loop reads CASNGGLRYEQYF. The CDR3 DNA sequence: TGTGCCAGCAACGGAGGACTCAGATACGAGCAGTACTTC.

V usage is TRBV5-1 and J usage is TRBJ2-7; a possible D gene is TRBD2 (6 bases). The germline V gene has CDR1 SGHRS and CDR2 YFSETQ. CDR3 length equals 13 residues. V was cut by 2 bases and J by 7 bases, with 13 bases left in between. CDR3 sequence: CASSFGTLREQYF. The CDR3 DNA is TGCGCCAGCAGCTTCGGGACTCTCAGAGAGCAGTACTTC. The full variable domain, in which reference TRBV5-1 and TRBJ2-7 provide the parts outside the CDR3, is KAGVTQTPRYLIKTRGQQVTLSCSPISGHRSVSWYQQTPGQGLQFLFEYFSETQRNKGNFPGRFSGRQFSNSRSEMNVSTLELGDSALYLCASSFGTLREQYFGPGTRLTVT.